This TCR beta chain stems from a study of OX40 agonist ivuxolimab in advanced cancers. Assay used: immunoSEQ multiplex PCR; TCRdb lists only in-frame clones, some missing. Of about 93,000 clones listed, about 91% are singletons. The clonotype was recovered from an adult with an advanced solid tumor such as melanoma, head and neck, liver or kidney cancer. The input for sequencing was CD4+ or CD8+ T cells sorted from blood, taken in a trial of the OX40 agonist ivuxolimab.

The CDR3 nucleotides read TGTGCCAGCAGCTGGGGACCGGGGGGCTACACCTTC. Protein sequence: CASSWGPGGYTF. This chain joins TRBV28 and TRBJ1-2; tentative D call: TRBD1 (5 bases). Per germline, CDR1 MDHEN and CDR2 SYDVKM. V shed 6 bases and J shed 8 bases, with 13 bases lying between them. CDR3 length: 12 amino acids.